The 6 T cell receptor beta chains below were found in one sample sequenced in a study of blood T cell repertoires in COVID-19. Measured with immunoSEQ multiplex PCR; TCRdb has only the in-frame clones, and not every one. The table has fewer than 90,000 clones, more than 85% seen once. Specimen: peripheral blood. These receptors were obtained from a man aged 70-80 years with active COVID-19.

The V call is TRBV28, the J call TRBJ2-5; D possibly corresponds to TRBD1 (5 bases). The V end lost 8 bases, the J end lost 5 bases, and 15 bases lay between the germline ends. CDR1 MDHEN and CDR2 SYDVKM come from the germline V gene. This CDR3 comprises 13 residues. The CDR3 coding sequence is TGTGCCAGCGGGGATTCAGGGCGGGAGACCCAGTACTTC. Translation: CASGDSGRETQYF.

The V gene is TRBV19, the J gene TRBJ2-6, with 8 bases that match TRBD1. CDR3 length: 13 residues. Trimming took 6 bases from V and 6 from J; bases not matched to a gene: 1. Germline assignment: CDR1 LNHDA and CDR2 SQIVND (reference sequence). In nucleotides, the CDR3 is TGTGCCAGTAGGGACAGGGCGGCCAACGTCCTGACTTTC. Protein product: CASRDRAANVLTF. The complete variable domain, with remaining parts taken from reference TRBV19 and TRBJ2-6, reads DGGITQSPKYLFRKEGQNVTLSCEQNLNHDAMYWYRQDPGQGLRLIYYSQIVNDFQKGDIAEGYSVSREKKESFPLTVTSAQKNPTAFYLCASRDRAANVLTFGAGSRLTVL.

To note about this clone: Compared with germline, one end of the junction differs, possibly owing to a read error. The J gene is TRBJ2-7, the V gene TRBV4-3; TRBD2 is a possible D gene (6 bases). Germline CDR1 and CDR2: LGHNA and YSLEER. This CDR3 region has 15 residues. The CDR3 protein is CASRQGLSASDEQYF. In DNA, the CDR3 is TGCGCCAGCAGGCAAGGGTTATCGGCTAGCGACGAGCAGTACTTC.

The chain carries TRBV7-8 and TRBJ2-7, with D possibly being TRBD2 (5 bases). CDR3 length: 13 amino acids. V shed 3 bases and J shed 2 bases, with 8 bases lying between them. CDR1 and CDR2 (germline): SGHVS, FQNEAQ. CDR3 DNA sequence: TGTGCCAGCAGCTTCTCGGGGACCTACGAGCAGTACTTC. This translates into CASSFSGTYEQYF.

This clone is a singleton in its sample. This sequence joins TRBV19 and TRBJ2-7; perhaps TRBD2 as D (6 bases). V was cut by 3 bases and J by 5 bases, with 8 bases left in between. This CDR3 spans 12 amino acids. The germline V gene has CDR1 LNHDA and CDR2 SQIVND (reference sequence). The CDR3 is CASSMGGDEQYF. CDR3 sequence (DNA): TGTGCCAGTAGTATGGGCGGGGACGAGCAGTACTTC.

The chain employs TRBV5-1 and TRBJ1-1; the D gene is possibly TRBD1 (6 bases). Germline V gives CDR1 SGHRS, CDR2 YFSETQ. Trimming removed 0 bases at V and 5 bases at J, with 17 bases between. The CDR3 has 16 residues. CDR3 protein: CASSLGEGGMWTEAFF. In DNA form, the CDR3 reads TGCGCCAGCAGCTTGGGGGAGGGGGGCATGTGGACTGAAGCTTTCTTT. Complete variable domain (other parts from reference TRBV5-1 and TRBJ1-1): KAGVTQTPRYLIKTRGQQVTLSCSPISGHRSVSWYQQTPGQGLQFLFEYFSETQRNKGNFPGRFSGRQFSNSRSEMNVSTLELGDSALYLCASSLGEGGMWTEAFFGQGTRLTVV.